A selection of T cell receptor beta chains follows, all from one sample in a study of control samples from healthy donors and cancer patients. Clones were sequenced by immunoSEQ multiplex PCR, and TCRdb holds only the in-frame ones, with some missing. The sample has 71,000 or so clones; 89% are singletons. Sequenced material: PBMCs. Every receptor here comes from a man aged 60 to 69 with lung cancer. CDR3s include the opening cysteine and the closing phenylalanine or tryptophan. D genes are given only for firm matches. Only some rows state a clone size, as once, few, many or a class for expanded clones.

D,size,V,J,CDR3,DNA
-,-,TRBV29-1,TRBJ2-5,CSVDGAARETQYF,TGCAGCGTCGATGGGGCGGCAAGGGAGACCCAGTACTTC
-,-,TRBV18,TRBJ2-2,CASSPQGQAELFF,TGTGCCAGCTCACCCCAAGGACAAGCTGAGCTGTTTTTT
-,-,TRBV27,TRBJ1-4,CASSPAVTFRGELFF,TGTGCCAGCTCTCCCGCGGTAACGTTTCGTGGGGAACTGTTTTTT
TRBD1,few,TRBV3-1/TRBV3-2,TRBJ1-5,CASSPGQGNQPQHF,TGTGCCAGCAGCCCGGGACAGGGGAATCAGCCCCAGCATTTT
-,-,TRBV27,TRBJ2-7,CASSLSALISSYEQYF,TGTGCCAGCAGTTTATCGGCTTTGATTAGCTCCTACGAGCAGTACTTC
TRBD1,-,TRBV18,TRBJ1-2,CASSGFEGALNYGYTF,TGTGCCAGCTCCGGATTCGAGGGGGCGCTGAACTATGGCTACACCTTC
-,-,TRBV5-1,TRBJ1-3,CASSFGAQTSGNTIYF,TGCGCCAGCAGCTTCGGGGCGCAGACCTCTGGAAACACCATATATTTT
-,-,TRBV5-1,TRBJ2-2,CASSLGQGRVAGELFF,TGCGCCAGCAGCTTGGGGCAGGGAAGGGTCGCCGGGGAGCTGTTTTTT
TRBD2,-,TRBV2,TRBJ2-5,CASSEGGEETQYF,TGTGCCAGCAGTGAGGGGGGGGAAGAGACCCAGTACTTC
-,once,TRBV21-1,TRBJ2-5,CASSSKSGETQYF,TGTGCCAGCAGCAGTAAGTCAGGAGAGACCCAGTACTTC
-,-,TRBV30,TRBJ2-7,CALQSMTYEQYF,TGTGCCTTACAGTCGATGACCTACGAGCAGTACTTC
TRBD1,-,TRBV24-1,TRBJ2-1,CATSDTLDRGREQFF,TGTGCCACCAGTGATACATTGGACAGGGGGCGGGAGCAGTTCTTC
-,-,TRBV6-1,TRBJ2-4,CASSGRQILIAKNIQYF,TGTGCCAGCAGTGGGAGACAGATCTTGATAGCCAAAAACATTCAGTACTTC
TRBD2,-,TRBV5-4,TRBJ2-5,CASSLEGTSGETQYF,TGTGCCAGCAGCTTGGAAGGGACTAGCGGTGAGACCCAGTACTTC
-,-,TRBV27,TRBJ1-2,CASSLWRTEGLRDGYTF,TGTGCCAGCAGTTTATGGCGGACAGAGGGACTCCGGGATGGCTACACCTTC
-,-,TRBV7-2,TRBJ2-2,CASSSLPQAGELFF,TGTGCCAGCAGCTCCCTACCTCAGGCCGGGGAGCTGTTTTTT
-,-,TRBV2,TRBJ1-1,CASKARGDSTEAFF,TGTGCCAGCAAAGCTAGGGGTGATAGCACTGAAGCTTTCTTT
TRBD1,many,TRBV24-1,TRBJ2-1,CATSDQTGSYNEQFF,TGTGCCACCAGTGACCAGACAGGGTCCTACAATGAGCAGTTCTTC
TRBD1,-,TRBV5-1,TRBJ2-7,CASSPLGQGAGEQYF,TGCGCCAGCAGCCCCCTGGGACAGGGGGCGGGGGAGCAGTACTTC
-,-,TRBV3-1/TRBV3-2,TRBJ1-4,CASSQQWGEKLFF,TGTGCCAGCAGCCAGCAGTGGGGTGAAAAACTGTTTTTT
TRBD1,-,TRBV5-1,TRBJ1-2,CASSVGQTGFGYTF,TGCGCCAGCAGCGTTGGGCAGACAGGGTTTGGCTACACCTTC
TRBD1,-,TRBV29-1,TRBJ2-5,CSVSGGAETQYF,TGCAGCGTTTCAGGGGGCGCAGAGACCCAGTACTTC
-,once,TRBV18,TRBJ2-3,CASSPPVTDTQYF,TGTGCCAGCTCACCACCGGTTACAGATACGCAGTATTTT
-,-,TRBV11-3,TRBJ2-2,CASSLGPRELFF,TGTGCCAGCAGCTTGGGACCCAGGGAGCTGTTTTTT
-,-,TRBV7-8,TRBJ1-1,CASSLAKLTPAFF,TGTGCCAGCAGCTTAGCGAAACTCACCCCAGCTTTCTTT